The source of this TCR beta chain is a study of cytomegalovirus exposure and HLA in healthy donors. Study-level findings and limits: Usually a TCR sequence was rare, but some public TCRs were found in many donors. The authors listed about 170 TCR beta chains as cytomegalovirus-associated. A few CMV-associated chains were confirmed in vitro to be specific for CMV antigens.

This clone was found many times. What it binds is not known. This table comes from immunoSEQ multiplex PCR, and its TCRdb copy is limited to in-frame clones, with some not included. The table shows roughly 200,000 clones, with about 81% occurring only once. V dropped 4 bases and J dropped 6; count of bases not matched to a gene: 10. From germline, CDR1 is SGHVS and CDR2 FNYEAQ. The CDR3 is 15 residues long. The chain has TRBV7-6 and TRBJ2-5; 8 bases match TRBD1. The TCR comes from a woman in her 30s in good health and CMV-seronegative. The sequenced material came from PBMCs. CDR3 nucleotides: TGTGCCAGCAGCTACACCGGACAGGGCCCCCAGACCCAGTACTTC. Translation: CASSYTGQGPQTQYF.